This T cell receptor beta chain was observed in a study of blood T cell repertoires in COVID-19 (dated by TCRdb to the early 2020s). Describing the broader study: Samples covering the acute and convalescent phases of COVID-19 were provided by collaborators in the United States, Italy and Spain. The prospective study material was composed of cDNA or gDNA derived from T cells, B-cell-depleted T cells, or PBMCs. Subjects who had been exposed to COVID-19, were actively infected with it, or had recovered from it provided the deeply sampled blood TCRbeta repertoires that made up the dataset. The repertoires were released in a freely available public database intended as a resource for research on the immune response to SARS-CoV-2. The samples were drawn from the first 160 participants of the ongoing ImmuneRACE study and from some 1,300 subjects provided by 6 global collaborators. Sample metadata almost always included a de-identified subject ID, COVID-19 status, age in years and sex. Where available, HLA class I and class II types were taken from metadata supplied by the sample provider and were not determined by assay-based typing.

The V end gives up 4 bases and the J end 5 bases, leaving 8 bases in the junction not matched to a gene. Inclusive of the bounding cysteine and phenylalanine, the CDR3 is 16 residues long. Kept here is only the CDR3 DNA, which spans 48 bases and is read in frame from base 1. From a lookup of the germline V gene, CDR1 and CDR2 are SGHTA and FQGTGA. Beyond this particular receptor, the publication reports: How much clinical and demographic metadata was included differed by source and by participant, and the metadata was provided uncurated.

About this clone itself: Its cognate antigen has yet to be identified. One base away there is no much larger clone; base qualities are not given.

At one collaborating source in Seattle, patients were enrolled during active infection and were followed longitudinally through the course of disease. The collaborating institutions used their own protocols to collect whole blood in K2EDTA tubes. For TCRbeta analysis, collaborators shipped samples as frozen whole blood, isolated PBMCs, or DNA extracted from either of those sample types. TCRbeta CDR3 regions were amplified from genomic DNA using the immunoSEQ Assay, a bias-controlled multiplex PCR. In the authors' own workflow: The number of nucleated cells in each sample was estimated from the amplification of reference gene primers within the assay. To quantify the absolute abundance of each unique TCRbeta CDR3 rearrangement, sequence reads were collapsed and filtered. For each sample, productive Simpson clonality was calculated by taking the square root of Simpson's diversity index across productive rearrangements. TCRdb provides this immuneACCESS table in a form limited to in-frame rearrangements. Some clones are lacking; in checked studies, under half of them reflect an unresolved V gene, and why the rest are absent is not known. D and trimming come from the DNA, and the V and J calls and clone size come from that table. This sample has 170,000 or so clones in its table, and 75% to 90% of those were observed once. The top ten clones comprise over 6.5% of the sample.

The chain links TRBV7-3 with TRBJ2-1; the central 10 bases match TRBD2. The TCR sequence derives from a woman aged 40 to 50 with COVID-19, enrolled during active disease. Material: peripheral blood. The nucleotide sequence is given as TGTGCCAGCAGCTCATCTAGCGGGGGAGGGCACAATGAGCAGTTCTTC. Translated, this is CASSSSSGGGHNEQFF. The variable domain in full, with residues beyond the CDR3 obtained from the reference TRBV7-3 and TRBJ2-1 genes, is GAGVSQTPSNKVTEKGKYVELRCDPISGHTALYWYRQSLGQGPEFLIYFQGTGAADDSGLPNDRFFAVRPEGSVSTLKIQRTERGDSAVYLCASSSSSGGGHNEQFFGPGTRLTVL.